One TCR beta chain is described in this entry. Its antigen is unknown. The sample comes from a study of cytomegalovirus exposure and HLA in healthy donors. Both 60 Vbeta primers and 13 Jbeta primers went into the PCR. TCRdb's table, derived via immunoSEQ multiplex PCR, lists solely in-frame clones and lacks some. The sample has about 140,000 clones, 80% to 85% seen once. Study-wide results and limits: Prior analysis indicated that the majority of TCR beta V segments exhibited productivity approximately 90% or approximately 30% of the time.

The CDR3 runs to 14 residues. Per germline, CDR1 MNHEY and CDR2 SVGAGI. Trimming shortened V by 6 bases and J by 8 bases, and 19 bases separated the two germline ends. This clonotype was obtained from a female donor in good health and CMV-seronegative. Sequencing was performed on PBMCs. The chain has TRBV6-5 and TRBJ1-2; maybe TRBD1 (6 bases). The CDR3 protein is CASRQDRTPGGYTF. In nucleotides, the CDR3 is TGTGCCAGCAGACAAGACAGGACCCCAGGAGGCTACACCTTC.